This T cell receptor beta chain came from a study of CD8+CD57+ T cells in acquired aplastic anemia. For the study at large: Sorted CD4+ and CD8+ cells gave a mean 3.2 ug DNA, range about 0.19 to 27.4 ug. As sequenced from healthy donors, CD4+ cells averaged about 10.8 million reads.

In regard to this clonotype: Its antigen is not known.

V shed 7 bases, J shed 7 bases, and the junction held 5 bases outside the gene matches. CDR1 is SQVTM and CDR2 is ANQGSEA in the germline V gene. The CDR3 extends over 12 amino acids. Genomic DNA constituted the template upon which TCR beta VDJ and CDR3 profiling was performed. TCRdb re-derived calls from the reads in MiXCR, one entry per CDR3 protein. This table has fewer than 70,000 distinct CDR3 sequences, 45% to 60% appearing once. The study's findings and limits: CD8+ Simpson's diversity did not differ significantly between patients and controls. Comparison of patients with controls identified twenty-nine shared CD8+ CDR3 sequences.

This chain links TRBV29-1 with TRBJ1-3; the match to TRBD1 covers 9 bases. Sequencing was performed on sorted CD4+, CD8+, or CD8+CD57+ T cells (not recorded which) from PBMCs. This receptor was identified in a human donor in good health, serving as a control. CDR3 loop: CSADGQGNTIYF. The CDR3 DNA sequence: TGCAGCGCAGATGGACAGGGGAACACCATATATTTT.